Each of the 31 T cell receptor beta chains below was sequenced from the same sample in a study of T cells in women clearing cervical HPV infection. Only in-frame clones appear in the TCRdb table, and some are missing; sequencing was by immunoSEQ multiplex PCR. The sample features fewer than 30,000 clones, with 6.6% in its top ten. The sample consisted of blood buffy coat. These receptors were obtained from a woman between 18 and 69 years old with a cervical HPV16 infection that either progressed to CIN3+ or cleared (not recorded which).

The CDR3 region is CAWSVGGETQYF. CDR3 bases read: TGTGCCTGGAGTGTAGGGGGAGAGACC. The chain employs TRBV30 and TRBJ2-5; maybe TRBD1 (6 bases). The read terminates 3 residues ahead of where the CDR3 ends, so the germline J gene completes it. Germline lookup yields CDR1 GTSNPN and CDR2 SVGIG (reference sequence). CDR3 length: 12 residues. V dropped 0 bases and J dropped 4 bases, with 6 bases sitting between them.

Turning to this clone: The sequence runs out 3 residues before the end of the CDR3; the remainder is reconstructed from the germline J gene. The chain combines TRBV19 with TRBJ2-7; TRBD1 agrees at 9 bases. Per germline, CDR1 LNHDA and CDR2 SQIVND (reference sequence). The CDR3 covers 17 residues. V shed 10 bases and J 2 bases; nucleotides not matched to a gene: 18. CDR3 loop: CATRDTSRGTGTYEQYF. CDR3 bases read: TGTGCCACTCGCGACACCTCGCGAGGGACAGGGACCTACGAG.

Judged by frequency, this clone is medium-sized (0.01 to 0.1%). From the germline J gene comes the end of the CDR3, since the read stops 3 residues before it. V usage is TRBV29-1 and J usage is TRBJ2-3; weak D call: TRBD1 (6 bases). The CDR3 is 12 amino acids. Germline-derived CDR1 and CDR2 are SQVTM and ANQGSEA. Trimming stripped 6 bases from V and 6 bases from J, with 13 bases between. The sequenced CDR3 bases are TGCAGCGTCGGCCCCACAGGGGATACG. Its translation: CSVGPTGDT. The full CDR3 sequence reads CSVGPTGDTQYF.

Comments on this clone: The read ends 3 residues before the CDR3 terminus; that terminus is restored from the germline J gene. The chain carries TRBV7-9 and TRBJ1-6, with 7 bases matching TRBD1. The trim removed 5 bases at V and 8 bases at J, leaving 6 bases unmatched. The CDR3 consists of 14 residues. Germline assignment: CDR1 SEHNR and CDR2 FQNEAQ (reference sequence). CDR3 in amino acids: CASSEGQWDSPLHF. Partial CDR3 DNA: TGTGCCAGCAGCGAGGGACAGTGGGATTCACCC.

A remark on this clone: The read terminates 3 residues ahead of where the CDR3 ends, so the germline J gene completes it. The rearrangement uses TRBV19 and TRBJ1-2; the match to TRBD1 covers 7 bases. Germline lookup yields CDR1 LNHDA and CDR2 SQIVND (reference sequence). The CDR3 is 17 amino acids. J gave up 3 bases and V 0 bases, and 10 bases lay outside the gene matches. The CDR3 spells CASSIDYRTGEDYGYTF. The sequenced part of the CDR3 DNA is TGTGCCAGTAGTATAGACTACCGGACAGGTGAGGACTATGGC.

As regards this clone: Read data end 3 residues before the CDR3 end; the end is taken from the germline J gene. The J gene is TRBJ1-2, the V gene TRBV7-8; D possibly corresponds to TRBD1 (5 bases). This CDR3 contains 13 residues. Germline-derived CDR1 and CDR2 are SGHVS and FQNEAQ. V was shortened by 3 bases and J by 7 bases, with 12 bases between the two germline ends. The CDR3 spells CASSFAGFRGYTF. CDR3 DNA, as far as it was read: TGTGCCAGCAGCTTCGCAGGGTTCCGTGGC.

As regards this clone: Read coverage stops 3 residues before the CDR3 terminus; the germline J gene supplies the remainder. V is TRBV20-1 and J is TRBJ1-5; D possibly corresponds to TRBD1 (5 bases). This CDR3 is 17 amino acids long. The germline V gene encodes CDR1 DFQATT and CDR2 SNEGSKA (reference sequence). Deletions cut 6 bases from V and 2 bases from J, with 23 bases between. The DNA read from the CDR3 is TGCAGTGCCGCGAGGAGTTTTGACAGTGTACGCAATCAGCCC. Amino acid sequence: CSAARSFDSVRNQP. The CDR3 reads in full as CSAARSFDSVRNQPQHF.

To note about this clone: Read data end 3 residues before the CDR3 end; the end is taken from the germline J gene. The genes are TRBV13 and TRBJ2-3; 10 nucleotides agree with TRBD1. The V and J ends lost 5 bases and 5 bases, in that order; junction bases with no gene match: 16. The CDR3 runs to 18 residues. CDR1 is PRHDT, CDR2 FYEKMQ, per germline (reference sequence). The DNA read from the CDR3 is TGTGCCAGCAGCCCGAAGTACGGGGACAGGGGATCAGAAGATACG. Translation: CASSPKYGDRGSEDT. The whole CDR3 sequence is CASSPKYGDRGSEDTQYF.

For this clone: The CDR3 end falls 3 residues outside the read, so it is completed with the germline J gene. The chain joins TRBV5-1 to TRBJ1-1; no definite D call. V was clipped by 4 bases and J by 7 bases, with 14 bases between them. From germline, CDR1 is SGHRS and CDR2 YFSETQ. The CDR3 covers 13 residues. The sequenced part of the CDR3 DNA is TGCGCCAGCAGCCCACTACCGGGTCTTGAA. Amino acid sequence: CASSPLPGLE. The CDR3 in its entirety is CASSPLPGLEAFF.

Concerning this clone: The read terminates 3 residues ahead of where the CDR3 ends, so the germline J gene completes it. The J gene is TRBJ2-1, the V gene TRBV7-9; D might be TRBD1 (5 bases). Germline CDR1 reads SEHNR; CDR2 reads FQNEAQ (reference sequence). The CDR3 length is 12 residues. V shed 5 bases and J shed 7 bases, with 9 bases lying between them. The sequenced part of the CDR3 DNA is TGTGCCAGCAGCCCGACAGCGAATGAG. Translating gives CASSPTANE. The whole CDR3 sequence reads CASSPTANEQFF.

The CDR3 spells CASKLRGLGAGELFF. Partial CDR3 DNA: TGTGCCAGCAAGCTCAGGGGGCTTGGGGCCGGGGAG. The V and J genes are TRBV2 and TRBJ2-2; TRBD1 aligns across 8 bases. The read finishes 3 residues shy of the CDR3 end, and the germline J gene is used to complete it. Germline CDR1 SNHLY, CDR2 FYNNEI. The CDR3 runs 15 residues. V lost 7 bases and J lost 6; bases outside the gene matches: 10.

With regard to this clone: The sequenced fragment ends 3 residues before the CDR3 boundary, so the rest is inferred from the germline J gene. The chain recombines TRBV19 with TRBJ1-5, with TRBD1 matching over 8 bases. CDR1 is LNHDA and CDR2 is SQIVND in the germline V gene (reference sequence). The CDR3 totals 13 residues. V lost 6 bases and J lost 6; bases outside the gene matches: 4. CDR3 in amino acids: CASRGQAGQPQHF. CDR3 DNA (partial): TGTGCCAGTAGGGGACAGGCAGGTCAGCCC.

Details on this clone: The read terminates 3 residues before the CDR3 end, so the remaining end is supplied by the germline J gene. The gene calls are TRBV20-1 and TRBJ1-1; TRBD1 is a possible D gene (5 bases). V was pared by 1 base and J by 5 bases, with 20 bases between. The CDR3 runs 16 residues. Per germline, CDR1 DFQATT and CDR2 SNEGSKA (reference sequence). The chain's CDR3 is CSARAIEGRGATEAFF. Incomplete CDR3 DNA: TGCAGTGCTAGAGCTATAGAGGGGAGGGGAGCAACTGAA.

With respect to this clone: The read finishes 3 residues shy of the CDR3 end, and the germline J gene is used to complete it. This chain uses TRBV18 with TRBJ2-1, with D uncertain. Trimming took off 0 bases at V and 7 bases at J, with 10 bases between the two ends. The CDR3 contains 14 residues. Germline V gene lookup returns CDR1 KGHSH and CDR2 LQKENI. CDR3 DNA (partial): TGTGCCAGCTCACCACCACCTTTGCAGAATGAG. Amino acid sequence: CASSPPPLQNE. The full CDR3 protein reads CASSPPPLQNEQFF.

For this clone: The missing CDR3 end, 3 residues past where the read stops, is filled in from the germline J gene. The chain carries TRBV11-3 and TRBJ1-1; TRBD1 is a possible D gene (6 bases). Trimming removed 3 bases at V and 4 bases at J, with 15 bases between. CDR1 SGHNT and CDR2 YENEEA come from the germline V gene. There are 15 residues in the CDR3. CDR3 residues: CASSFLWSRGTEAFF. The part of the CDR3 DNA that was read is TGTGCCAGCAGCTTTTTGTGGAGCAGGGGCACTGAA. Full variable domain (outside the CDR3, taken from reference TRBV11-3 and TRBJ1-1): EAGVVQSPRYKIIEKKQPVAFWCNPISGHNTLYWYLQNLGQGPELLIRYENEEAVDDSQLPKDRFSAERLKGVDSTLKIQPAELGDSAVYLCASSFLWSRGTEAFFGQGTRLTVV.

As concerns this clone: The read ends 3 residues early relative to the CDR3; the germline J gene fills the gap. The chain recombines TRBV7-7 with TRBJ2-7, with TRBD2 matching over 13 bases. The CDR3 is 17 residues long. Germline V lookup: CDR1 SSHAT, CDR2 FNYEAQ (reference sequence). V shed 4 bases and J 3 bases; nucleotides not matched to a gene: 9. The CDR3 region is CASSSGTSGVEGYEQYF. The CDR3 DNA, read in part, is TGTGCCAGCAGCTCCGGGACTAGCGGGGTAGAGGGCTACGAG. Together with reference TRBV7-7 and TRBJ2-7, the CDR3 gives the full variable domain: GAGVSQSPRYKVTKRGQDVTLRCDPISSHATLYWYQQALGQGPEFLTYFNYEAQPDKSGLPSDRFSAERPEGSISTLTIQRTEQRDSAMYRCASSSGTSGVEGYEQYFGPGTRLTVT.

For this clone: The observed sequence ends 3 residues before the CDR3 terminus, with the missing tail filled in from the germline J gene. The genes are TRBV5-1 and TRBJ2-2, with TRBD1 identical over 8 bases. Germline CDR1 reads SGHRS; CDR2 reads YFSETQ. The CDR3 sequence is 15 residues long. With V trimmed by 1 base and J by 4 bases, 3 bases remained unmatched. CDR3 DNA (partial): TGCGCCAGCAGCTTGACAGGGGGTTTCACCGGGGAG. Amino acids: CASSLTGGFTGE. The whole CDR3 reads CASSLTGGFTGELFF.

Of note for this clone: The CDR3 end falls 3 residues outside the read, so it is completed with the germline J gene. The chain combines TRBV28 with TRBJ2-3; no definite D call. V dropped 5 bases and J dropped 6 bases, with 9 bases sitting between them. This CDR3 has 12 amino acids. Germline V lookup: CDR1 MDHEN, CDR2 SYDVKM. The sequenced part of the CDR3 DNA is TGTGCCAGCAGTACGGGTGATGATACG. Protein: CASSTGDDT. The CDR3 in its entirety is CASSTGDDTQYF. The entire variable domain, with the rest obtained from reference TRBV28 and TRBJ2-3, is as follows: DVKVTQSSRYLVKRTGEKVFLECVQDMDHENMFWYRQDPGLGLRLIYFSYDVKMKEKGDIPEGYSVSREKKERFSLILESASTNQTSMYLCASSTGDDTQYFGPGTRLTVL.

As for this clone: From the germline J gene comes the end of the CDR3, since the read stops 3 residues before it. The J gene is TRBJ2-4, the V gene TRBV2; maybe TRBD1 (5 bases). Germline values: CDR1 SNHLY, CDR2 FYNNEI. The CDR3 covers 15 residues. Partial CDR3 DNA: TGTGCCAGCAGTGATTGGGCAGGGAAATGGGGTGGT. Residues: CASSDWAGKWGG. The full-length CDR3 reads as CASSDWAGKWGGQYF.

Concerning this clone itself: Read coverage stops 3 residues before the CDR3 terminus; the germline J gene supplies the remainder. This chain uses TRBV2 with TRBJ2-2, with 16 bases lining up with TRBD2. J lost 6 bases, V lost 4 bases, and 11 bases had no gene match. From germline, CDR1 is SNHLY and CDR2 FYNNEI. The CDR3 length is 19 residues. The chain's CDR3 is CASSGVPGLAGGGPGELFF. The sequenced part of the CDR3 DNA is TGTGCCAGCAGTGGTGTCCCGGGACTAGCGGGAGGGGGGCCCGGGGAG.

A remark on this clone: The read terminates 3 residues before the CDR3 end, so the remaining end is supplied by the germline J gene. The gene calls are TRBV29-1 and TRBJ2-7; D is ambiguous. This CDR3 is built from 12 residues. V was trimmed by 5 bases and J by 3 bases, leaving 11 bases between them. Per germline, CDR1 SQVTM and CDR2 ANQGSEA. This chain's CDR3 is CSVNLSGYEQYF. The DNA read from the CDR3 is TGCAGCGTTAACCTTAGTGGCTACGAG.

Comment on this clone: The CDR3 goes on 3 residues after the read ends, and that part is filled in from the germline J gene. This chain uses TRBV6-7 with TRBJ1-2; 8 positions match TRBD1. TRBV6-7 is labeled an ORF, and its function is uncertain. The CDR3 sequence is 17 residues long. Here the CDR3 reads CASSYPGQETAGEGYTF. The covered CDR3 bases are TGTGCCAGCAGTTACCCGGGACAGGAGACCGCCGGGGAGGGC.

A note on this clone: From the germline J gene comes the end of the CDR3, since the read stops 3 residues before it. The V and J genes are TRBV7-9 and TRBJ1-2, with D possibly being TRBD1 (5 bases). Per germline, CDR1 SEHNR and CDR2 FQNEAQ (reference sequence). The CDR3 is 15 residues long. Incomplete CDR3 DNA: TGTGCCAGCAGTATGGAAAGGGGCCTTTCAGATACC. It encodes CASSMERGLSDT. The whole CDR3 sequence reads CASSMERGLSDTYTF.

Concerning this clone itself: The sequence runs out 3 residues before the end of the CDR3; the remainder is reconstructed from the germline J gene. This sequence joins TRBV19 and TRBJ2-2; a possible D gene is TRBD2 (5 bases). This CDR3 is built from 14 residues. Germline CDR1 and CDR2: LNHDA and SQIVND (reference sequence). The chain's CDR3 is CASSLRGFNEKLFF. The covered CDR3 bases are TGTGCCAGTAGTCTACGGGGATTTAATGAAAAG.

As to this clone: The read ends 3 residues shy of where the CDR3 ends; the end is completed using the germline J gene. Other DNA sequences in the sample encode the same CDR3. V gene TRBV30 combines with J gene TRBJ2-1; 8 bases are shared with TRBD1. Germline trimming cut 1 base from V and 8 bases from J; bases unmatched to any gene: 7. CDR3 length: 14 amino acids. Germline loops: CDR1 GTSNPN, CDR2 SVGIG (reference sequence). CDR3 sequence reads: CAWSETGAGDEQFF. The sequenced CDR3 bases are TGTGCCTGGAGTGAGACAGGGGCCGGCGATGAG.

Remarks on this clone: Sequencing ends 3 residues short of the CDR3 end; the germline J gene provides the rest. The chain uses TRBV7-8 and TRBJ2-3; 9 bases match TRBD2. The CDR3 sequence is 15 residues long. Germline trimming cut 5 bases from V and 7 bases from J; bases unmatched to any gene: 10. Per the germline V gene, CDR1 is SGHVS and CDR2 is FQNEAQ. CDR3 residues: CASSNLAGRVNTQYF. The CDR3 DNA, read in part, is TGTGCCAGCAGCAATCTAGCGGGGCGGGTTAATACG.

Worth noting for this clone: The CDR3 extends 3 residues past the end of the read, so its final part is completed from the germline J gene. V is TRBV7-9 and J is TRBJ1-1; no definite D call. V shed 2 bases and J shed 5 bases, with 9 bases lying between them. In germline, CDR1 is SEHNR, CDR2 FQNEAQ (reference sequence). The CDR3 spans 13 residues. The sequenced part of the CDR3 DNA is TGTGCCAGCAGCTTAATCCCGGGTACTGAA. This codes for CASSLIPGTE. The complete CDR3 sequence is CASSLIPGTEAFF.

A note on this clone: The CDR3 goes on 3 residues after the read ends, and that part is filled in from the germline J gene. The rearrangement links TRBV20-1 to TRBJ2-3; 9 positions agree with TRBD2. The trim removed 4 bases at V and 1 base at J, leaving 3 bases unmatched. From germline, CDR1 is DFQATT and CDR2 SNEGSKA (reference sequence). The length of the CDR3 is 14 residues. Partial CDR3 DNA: TGCAGTGCTATTAGCGGGGGAGGCACAGATACG. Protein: CSAISGGGTDT. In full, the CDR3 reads CSAISGGGTDTQYF.

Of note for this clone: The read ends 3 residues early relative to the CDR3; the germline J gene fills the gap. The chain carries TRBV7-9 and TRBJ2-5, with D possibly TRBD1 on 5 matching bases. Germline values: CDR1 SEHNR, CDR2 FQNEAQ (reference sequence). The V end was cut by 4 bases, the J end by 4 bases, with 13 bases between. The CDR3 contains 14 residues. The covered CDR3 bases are TGTGCCAGCAGCTCGACAGAAGTGGTAGAGACC. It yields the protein CASSSTEVVET. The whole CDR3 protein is CASSSTEVVETQYF.

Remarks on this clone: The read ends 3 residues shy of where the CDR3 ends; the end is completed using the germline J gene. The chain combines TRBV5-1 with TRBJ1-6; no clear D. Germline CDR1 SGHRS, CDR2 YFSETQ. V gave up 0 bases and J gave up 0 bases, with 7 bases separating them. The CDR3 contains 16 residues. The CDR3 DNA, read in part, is TGCGCCAGCAGCTTGGACATGATCTCCTATAATTCACCC. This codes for CASSLDMISYNSP. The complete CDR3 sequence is CASSLDMISYNSPLHF.

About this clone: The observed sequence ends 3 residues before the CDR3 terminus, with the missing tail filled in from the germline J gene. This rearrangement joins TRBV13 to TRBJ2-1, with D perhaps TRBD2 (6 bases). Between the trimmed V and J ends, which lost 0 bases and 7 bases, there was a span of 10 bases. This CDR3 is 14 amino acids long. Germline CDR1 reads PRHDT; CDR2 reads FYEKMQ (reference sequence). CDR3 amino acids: CASSLGLAENEQFF. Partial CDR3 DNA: TGTGCCAGCAGCTTAGGACTAGCTGAGAATGAG. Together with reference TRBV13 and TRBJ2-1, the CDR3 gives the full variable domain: AAGVIQSPRHLIKEKRETATLKCYPIPRHDTVYWYQQGPGQDPQFLISFYEKMQSDKGSIPDRFSAQQFSDYHSELNMSSLELGDSALYFCASSLGLAENEQFFGPGTRLTVL.